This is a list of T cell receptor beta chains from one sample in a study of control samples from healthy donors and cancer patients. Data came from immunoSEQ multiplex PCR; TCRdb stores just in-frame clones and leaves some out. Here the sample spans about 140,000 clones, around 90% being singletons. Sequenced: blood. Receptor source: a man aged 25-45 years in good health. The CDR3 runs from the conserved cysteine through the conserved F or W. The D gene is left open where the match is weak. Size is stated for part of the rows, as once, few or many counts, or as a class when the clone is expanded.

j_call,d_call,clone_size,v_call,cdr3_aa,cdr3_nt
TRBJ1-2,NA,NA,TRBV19,CASSVARQAYYGYTF,TGTGCCAGTAGTGTAGCCAGACAGGCCTATTATGGCTACACCTTC
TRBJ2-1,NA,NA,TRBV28,CASCLFYNEQFF,TGTGCCAGCTGCCTGTTTTACAATGAGCAGTTCTTC
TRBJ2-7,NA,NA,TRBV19,CASSTPTEASEQYF,TGTGCCAGTAGTACACCGACGGAGGCTAGCGAGCAGTACTTC
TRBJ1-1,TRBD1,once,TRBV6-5,CASSYSRTGATEAFF,TGTGCCAGCAGTTACTCGCGGACAGGCGCAACTGAAGCTTTCTTT
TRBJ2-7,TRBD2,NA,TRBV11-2,CASSLAAWGLAAYEQYF,TGTGCCAGCAGCTTAGCCGCGTGGGGACTAGCGGCCTACGAGCAGTACTTC
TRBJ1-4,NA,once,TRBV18,CASSHGQINEKLFF,TGTGCCAGCTCACACGGACAGATTAATGAAAAACTGTTTTTT
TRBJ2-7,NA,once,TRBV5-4,CASSEDTGSGEQYF,TGTGCCAGCAGTGAAGATACAGGGAGCGGCGAGCAGTACTTC
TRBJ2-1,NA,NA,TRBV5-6,CASSGGTESSYNEQFF,TGTGCCAGCAGCGGGGGGACAGAAAGCTCCTACAATGAGCAGTTCTTC
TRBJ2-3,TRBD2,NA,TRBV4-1,CASSQDTSGSVDTQYF,TGCGCCAGCAGCCAAGATACTAGCGGGAGTGTCGATACGCAGTATTTT
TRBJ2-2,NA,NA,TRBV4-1,CASSQDLRRGELFF,TGCGCCAGCAGCCAAGATTTGAGGAGGGGGGAGCTGTTTTTT
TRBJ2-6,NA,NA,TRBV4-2,CASSQVKSSGANVLTF,TGTGCCAGCAGCCAAGTGAAAAGCTCTGGGGCCAACGTCCTGACTTTC
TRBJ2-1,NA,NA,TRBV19,CASSNGFSEQFF,TGTGCCAGTAGTAACGGTTTTAGTGAGCAGTTCTTC
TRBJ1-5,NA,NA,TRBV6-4,CASSPRGDSQPQHF,TGTGCCAGCAGTCCGAGGGGGGATAGTCAGCCCCAGCATTTT
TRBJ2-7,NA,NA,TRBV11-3,CASSGRSSEQYF,TGTGCCAGCAGCGGCCGGTCGTCCGAGCAGTACTTC
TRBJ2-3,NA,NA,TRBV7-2,CASSLRRADTQYF,TGTGCCAGCAGCTTGCGCCGCGCAGATACGCAGTATTTT
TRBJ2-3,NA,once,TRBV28,CASSLYSGTDTQYF,TGTGCCAGCAGTTTATATAGCGGAACAGATACGCAGTATTTT
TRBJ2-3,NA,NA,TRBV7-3,CASSLGVPSVTQYF,TGTGCCAGCAGCTTAGGGGTGCCGAGCGTGACGCAGTATTTT
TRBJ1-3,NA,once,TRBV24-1,CATSDGGQGGNTIYF,TGTGCCACCAGTGATGGTGGGCAGGGTGGAAACACCATATATTTT
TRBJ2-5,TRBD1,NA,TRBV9,CASSVGDRQETQYF,TGTGCCAGCAGCGTAGGGGACAGGCAAGAGACCCAGTACTTC
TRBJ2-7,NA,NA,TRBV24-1,CATSDSRESSEQYF,TGTGCCACCAGTGATTCCCGGGAGTCTTCTGAGCAGTACTTC
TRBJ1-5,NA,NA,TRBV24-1,CATSEGTLIGNQPQHF,TGTGCCACCAGTGAAGGGACACTAATAGGCAATCAGCCCCAGCATTTT
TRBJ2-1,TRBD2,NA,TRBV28,CASSLAGGAYNEQFF,TGTGCCAGCAGTCTAGCGGGAGGAGCCTACAATGAGCAGTTCTTC
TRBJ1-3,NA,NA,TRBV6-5,CASSLLRSSGNTIYF,TGTGCCAGCAGTTTATTACGGAGCTCTGGAAACACCATATATTTT
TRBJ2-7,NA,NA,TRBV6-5,CASIDSNGYEQYF,TGTGCCAGCATAGACTCGAACGGCTACGAGCAGTACTTC
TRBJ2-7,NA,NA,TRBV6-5,CAGSGPNGLTYEQYF,TGTGCCGGGTCAGGACCCAACGGACTGACCTACGAGCAGTACTTC
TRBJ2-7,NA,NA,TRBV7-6,CASSLGPYSSYEQYF,TGTGCCAGCAGCTTGGGCCCTTACAGCTCCTACGAGCAGTACTTC
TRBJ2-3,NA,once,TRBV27,CASSFLPRTFTDTQYF,TGTGCCAGCAGTTTTCTCCCCCGAACCTTTACAGATACGCAGTATTTT
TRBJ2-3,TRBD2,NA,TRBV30,CAWSSVAGVTDTQYF,TGTGCCTGGAGTTCAGTAGCGGGAGTCACAGATACGCAGTATTTT
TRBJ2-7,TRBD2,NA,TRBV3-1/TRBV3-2,CASSQDAGLAGNYYEQYF,TGTGCCAGCAGCCAAGATGCGGGACTAGCGGGGAACTACTACGAGCAGTACTTC
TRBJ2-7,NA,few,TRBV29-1,CAVQGAQLSYEQYF,TGCGCTGTCCAGGGAGCGCAGCTCTCCTACGAGCAGTACTTC
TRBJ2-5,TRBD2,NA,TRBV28,CASRSHGLAKTRAKETQYF,TGTGCCAGCAGATCTCACGGACTAGCGAAAACGAGGGCGAAAGAGACCCAGTACTTC
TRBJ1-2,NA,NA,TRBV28,CASSGAGRDLYTF,TGTGCCAGCAGTGGGGCGGGCAGGGACCTCTACACCTTC
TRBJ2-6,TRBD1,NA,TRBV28,CASYGGTGLTGANVLTF,TGTGCCTCCTACGGGGGGACAGGGTTAACTGGGGCCAACGTCCTGACTTTC
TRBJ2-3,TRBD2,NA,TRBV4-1,CASSLRTSEQASTDTQYF,TGCGCCAGCAGCCTCAGGACTAGCGAGCAAGCTAGCACAGATACGCAGTATTTT
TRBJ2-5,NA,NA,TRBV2,CASSFRDFQETQYF,TGTGCCAGCAGTTTCCGGGATTTCCAAGAGACCCAGTACTTC
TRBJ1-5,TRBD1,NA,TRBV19,CASRVNGQGNQPQHF,TGTGCCAGTAGGGTAAACGGACAGGGAAATCAGCCCCAGCATTTT
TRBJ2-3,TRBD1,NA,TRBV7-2,CASSFGQGAHTDTQYF,TGTGCCAGCAGCTTCGGGCAGGGGGCTCACACAGATACGCAGTATTTT
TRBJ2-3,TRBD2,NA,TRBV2,CASSWTSGIQTSKYF,TGTGCCAGCAGTTGGACTAGCGGGATCCAGACTTCGAAGTATTTT
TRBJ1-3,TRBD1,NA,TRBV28,CASTGQGGGNTIYF,TGTGCCAGCACTGGACAGGGGGGTGGAAACACCATATATTTT
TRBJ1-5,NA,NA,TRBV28,CAGQRGGVTGNQPQHF,TGTGCCGGGCAGAGGGGGGGGGTAACGGGCAATCAGCCCCAGCATTTT
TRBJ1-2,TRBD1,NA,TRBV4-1,CASMPWDRALSNYGYTF,TGCGCCAGCATGCCCTGGGACAGGGCCCTGTCGAACTATGGCTACACCTTC
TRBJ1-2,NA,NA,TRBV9,CASSNRDSGSAGYTF,TGTGCCAGCAGCAACCGGGACTCCGGTTCGGCTGGCTACACCTTC
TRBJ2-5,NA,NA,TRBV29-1,CSIPSGLQETQYF,TGCAGCATCCCATCTGGCCTACAAGAGACCCAGTACTTC
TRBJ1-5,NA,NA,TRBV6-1,CASSERWVSNQPQHF,TGTGCCAGCAGTGAAAGGTGGGTCAGCAATCAGCCCCAGCATTTT
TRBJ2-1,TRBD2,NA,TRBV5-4,CASSLGRGSLNEQFF,TGTGCCAGCAGCTTGGGGCGGGGGTCACTTAATGAGCAGTTCTTC
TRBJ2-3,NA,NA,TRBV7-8,CASSLMVGGEDTDTQYF,TGTGCCAGCAGCTTAATGGTTGGGGGAGAAGACACAGATACGCAGTATTTT
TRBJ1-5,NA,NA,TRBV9,CASSVGIPRLAGFSNQPQHF,TGTGCCAGCAGCGTAGGAATCCCTCGGTTGGCAGGGTTTAGCAATCAGCCCCAGCATTTT
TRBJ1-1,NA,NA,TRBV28,CASSPPSDRAFF,TGTGCCAGCAGTCCACCCTCGGACAGAGCTTTCTTT
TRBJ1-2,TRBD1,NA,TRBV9,CASSARDSRFYGYTF,TGTGCCAGCAGCGCACGGGACAGTAGATTCTATGGCTACACCTTC
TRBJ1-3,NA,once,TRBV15,CATSRVLRNSGNTIYF,TGTGCCACCAGCAGAGTCTTGCGAAACTCTGGAAACACCATATATTTT
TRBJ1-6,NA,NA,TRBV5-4,CASTAGGGNSPLHF,TGTGCCAGCACCGCTGGAGGGGGAAATTCACCCCTCCACTTT
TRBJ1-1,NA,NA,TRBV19,CASSIFGQGFTEAFF,TGTGCCAGTAGTATTTTTGGGCAGGGTTTCACTGAAGCTTTCTTT
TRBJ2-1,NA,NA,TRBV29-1,CSVGILDEQFF,TGCAGCGTGGGGATTTTGGATGAGCAGTTCTTC
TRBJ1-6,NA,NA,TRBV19,CASSPDSTNNSPLHF,TGTGCCAGTAGTCCCGACTCGACGAATAATTCACCCCTCCACTTT
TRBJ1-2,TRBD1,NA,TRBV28,CASMTGGEPGGYTF,TGTGCCAGCATGACAGGGGGAGAACCAGGTGGCTACACCTTC
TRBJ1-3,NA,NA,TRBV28,CASRPVGTRNEHSMENTIYF,TGTGCCAGCCGACCAGTGGGGACACGGAACGAGCACTCTATGGAAAACACCATATATTTT